This T cell receptor beta chain was sequenced during a study of cytomegalovirus exposure and HLA in healthy donors. Study results and caveats: Only CMV serostatus was available as immune exposure information. Follow-up analysis seemed to connect common viral pathogens with several of the most significant clusters identified. Most subjects' HLA-A and HLA-B alleles were reportedly predicted from TCR beta sequences.

This PCR relied on a set of 60 Vbeta primers and 13 Jbeta primers. Profiling relied on immunoSEQ multiplex PCR, and the TCRdb table lists in-frame clones only, not all of them. This table has approximately 180,000 clones, approximately 80% appearing once. Regarding this clone: Antigen unknown.

Losses at the gene ends were 5 bases for V and 5 bases for J; bases not matched to a gene: 8. The CDR3 is 14 residues long. Looked up from germline, CDR1 is SGHTA and CDR2 is FQGNSA. Sequences were obtained from PBMCs. The clonotype originates from a woman aged 25 to 39 in good health and CMV-seronegative. V gene TRBV7-2 combines with J gene TRBJ2-7; 8 bases agree with TRBD1. DNA for the CDR3: TGTGCCAGCAGCACGGACAGGGTCAGAGACGAGCAGTACTTC. Translation gives CASSTDRVRDEQYF.